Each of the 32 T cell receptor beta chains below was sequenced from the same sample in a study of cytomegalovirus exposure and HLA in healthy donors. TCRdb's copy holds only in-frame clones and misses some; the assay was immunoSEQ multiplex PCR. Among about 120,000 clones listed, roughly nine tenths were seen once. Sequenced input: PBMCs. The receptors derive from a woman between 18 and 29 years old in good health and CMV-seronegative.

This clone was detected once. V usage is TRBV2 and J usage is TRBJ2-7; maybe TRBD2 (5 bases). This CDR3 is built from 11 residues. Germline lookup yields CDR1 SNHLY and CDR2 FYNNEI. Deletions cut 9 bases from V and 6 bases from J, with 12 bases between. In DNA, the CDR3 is TGTGCCAGTAGATTCGGAGGCGAGCAGTACTTC. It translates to CASRFGGEQYF.

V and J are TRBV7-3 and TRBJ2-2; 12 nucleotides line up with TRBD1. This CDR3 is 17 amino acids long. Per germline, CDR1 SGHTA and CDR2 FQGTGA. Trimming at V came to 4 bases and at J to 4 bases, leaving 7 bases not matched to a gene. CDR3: CASSSGTGGVGTGELFF. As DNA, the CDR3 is TGTGCCAGCAGCTCCGGGACAGGGGGCGTCGGCACCGGGGAGCTGTTTTTT.

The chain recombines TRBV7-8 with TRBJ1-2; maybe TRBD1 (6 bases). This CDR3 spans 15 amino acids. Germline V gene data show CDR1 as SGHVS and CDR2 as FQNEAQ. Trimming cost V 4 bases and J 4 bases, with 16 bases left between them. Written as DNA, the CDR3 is TGTGCCAGCAGCTCCGAACAGGGACCTATCTATGGCTACACCTTC. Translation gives CASSSEQGPIYGYTF.

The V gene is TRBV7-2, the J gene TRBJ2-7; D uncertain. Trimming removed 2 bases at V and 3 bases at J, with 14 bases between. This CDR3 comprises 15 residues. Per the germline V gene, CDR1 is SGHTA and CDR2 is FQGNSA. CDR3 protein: CASSLMTLPLYEQYF. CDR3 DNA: TGTGCCAGCAGCTTAATGACTCTACCCCTCTACGAGCAGTACTTC.

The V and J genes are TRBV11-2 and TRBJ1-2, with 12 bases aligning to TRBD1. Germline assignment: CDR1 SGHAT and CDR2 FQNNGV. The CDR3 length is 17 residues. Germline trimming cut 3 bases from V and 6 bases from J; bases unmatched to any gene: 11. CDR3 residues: CASSFPGQGAPENGYTF. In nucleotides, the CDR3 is TGTGCCAGCAGCTTTCCGGGACAGGGGGCCCCGGAAAATGGCTACACCTTC. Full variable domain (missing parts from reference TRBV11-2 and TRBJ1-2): EAGVAQSPRYKIIEKRQSVAFWCNPISGHATLYWYQQILGQGPKLLIQFQNNGVVDDSQLPKDRFSAERLKGVDSTLKIQPAKLEDSAVYLCASSFPGQGAPENGYTFGSGTRLTVV.

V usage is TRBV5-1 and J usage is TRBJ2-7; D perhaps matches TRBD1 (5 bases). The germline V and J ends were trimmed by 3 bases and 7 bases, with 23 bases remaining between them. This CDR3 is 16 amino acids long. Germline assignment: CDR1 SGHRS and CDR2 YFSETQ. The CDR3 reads CASSSGTQGPTVEQYF. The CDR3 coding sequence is TGCGCCAGCAGCTCGGGCACCCAGGGCCCCACGGTTGAGCAGTACTTC.

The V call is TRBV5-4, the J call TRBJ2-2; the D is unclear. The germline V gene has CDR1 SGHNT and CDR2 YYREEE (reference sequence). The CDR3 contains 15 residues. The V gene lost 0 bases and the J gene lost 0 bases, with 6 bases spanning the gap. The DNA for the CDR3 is TGTGCCAGCAGCTTGGGGCACCCGAACACCGGGGAGCTGTTTTTT. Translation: CASSLGHPNTGELFF.

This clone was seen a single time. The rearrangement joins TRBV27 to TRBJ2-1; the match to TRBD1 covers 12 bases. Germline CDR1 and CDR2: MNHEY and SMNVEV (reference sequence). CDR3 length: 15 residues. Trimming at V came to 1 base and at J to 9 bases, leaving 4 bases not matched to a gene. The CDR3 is CASSLWGQGAGEQFF. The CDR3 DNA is TGTGCCAGCAGTTTATGGGGACAGGGGGCGGGTGAGCAGTTCTTC.

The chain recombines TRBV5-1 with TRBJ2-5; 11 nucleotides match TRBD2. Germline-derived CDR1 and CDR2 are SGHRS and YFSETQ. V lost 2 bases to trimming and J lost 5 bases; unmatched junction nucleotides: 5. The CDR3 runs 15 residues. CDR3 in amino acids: CASSFSGGAEETQYF. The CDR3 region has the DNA TGCGCCAGCAGCTTTAGCGGGGGGGCCGAGGAGACCCAGTACTTC.

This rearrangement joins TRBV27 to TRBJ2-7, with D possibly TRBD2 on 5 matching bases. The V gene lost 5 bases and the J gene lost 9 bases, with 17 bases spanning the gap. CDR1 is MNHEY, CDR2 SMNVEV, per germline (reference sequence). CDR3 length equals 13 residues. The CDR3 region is CASSPTLNAGQYF. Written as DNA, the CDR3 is TGTGCCAGCAGTCCTACACTTAATGCGGGGCAGTACTTC.

This CDR3 is CASSLTGGEEPQHF. DNA for the CDR3: TGTGCCAGCAGCTTGACAGGGGGCGAAGAGCCCCAGCATTTT. This chain connects TRBV7-9 to TRBJ1-5; 10 bases align to TRBD1. This CDR3 is built from 14 residues. Unmatched junction bases numbered 4, after V lost 3 bases and J lost 8 bases. Germline CDR1 SEHNR, CDR2 FQNEAQ (reference sequence). The full variable domain, its missing parts supplied by reference TRBV7-9 and TRBJ1-5, is DTGVSQNPRHKITKRGQNVTFRCDPISEHNRLYWYRQTLGQGPEFLTYFQNEAQLEKSRLLSDRFSAERPKGSFSTLEIQRTEQGDSAMYLCASSLTGGEEPQHFGDGTRLSIL.

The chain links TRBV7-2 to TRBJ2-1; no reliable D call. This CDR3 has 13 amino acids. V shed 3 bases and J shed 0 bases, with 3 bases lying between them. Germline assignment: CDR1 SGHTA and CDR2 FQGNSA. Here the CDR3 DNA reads TGTGCCAGCAGCTTTTACTCCTACAATGAGCAGTTCTTC. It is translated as CASSFYSYNEQFF.

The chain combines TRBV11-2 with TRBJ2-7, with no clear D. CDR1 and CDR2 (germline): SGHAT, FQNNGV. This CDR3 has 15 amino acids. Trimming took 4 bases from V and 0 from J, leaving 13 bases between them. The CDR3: CASSSLIESSYEQYF. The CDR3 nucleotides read TGTGCCAGCAGCTCCCTGATAGAGAGCTCCTACGAGCAGTACTTC. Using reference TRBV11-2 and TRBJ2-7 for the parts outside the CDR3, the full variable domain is EAGVAQSPRYKIIEKRQSVAFWCNPISGHATLYWYQQILGQGPKLLIQFQNNGVVDDSQLPKDRFSAERLKGVDSTLKIQPAKLEDSAVYLCASSSLIESSYEQYFGPGTRLTVT.

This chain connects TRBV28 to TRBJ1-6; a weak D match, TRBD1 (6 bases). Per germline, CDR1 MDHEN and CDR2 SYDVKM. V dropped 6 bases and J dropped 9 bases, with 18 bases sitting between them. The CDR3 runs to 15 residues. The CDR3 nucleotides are TGTGCCAGCAGCCGAAGACAGGAGTTGGGTTCACCCCTCCACTTT. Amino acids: CASSRRQELGSPLHF.

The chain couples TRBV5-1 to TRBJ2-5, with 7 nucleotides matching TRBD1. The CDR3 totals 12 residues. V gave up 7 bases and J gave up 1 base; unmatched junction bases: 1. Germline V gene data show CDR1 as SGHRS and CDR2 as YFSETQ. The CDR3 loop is CASRDSQETQYF. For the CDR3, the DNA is TGCGCCAGCCGGGACAGCCAAGAGACCCAGTACTTC.

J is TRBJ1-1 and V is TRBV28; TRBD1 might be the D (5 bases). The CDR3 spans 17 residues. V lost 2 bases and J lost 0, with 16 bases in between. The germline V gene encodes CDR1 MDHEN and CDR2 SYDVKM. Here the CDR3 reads CASSLSSAGLMNTEAFF. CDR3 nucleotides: TGTGCCAGCAGTTTAAGCTCGGCAGGGCTTATGAACACTGAAGCTTTCTTT.

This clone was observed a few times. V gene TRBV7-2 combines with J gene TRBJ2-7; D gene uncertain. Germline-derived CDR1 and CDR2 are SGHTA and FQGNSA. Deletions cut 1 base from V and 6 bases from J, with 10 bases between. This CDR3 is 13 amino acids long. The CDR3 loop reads CASSLEVAVEQYF. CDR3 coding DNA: TGTGCCAGCAGCTTAGAGGTAGCCGTCGAGCAGTACTTC.

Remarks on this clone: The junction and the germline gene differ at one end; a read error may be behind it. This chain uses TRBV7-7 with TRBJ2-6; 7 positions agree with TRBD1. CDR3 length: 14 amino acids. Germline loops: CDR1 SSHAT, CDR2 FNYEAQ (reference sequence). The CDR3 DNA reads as TGTGCTAGCACCGAACTCACAGGGGCCAAAGTCCTGACTTTC. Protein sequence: CASTELTGAKVLTF. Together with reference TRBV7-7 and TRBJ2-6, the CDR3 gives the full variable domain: GAGVSQSPRYKVTKRGQDVTLRCDPISSHATLYWYQQALGQGPEFLTYFNYEAQPDKSGLPSDRFSAERPEGSISTLTIQRTEQRDSAMYRCASTELTGAKVLTFGAGSRLTVL.

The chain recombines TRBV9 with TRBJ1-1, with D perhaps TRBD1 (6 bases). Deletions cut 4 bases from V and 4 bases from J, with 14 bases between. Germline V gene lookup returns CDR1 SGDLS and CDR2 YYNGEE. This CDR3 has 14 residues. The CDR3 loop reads CASSFRDTITEAFF. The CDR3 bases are TGTGCCAGCAGCTTCCGGGACACCATCACTGAAGCTTTCTTT.

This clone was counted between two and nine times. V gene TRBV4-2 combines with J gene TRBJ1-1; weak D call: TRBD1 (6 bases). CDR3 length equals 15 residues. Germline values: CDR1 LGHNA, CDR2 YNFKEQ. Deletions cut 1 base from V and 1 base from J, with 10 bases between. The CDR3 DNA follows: TGTGCCAGCAGCCAAGTCGGACAGACGAACACTGAAGCTTTCTTT. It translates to CASSQVGQTNTEAFF.

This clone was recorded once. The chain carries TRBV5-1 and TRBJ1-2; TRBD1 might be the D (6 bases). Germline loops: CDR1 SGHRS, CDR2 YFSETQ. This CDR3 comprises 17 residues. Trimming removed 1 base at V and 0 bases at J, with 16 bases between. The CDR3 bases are TGCGCCAGCAGCTTGTGGCACCGCAGGGGCGCTAACTATGGCTACACCTTC. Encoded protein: CASSLWHRRGANYGYTF.

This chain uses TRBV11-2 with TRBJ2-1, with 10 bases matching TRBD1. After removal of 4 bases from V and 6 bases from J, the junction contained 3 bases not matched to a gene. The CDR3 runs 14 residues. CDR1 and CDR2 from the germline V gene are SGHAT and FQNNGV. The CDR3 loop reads CASSSGTGVNEQFF. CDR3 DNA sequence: TGTGCCAGCAGCTCCGGGACAGGGGTCAATGAGCAGTTCTTC.

The CDR3 coding sequence is TGTGCCAGCAGCCCACAGGGGGCGCTTCCCTTGCTTAATGAAAAACTGTTTTTT. Translating gives CASSPQGALPLLNEKLFF. V gene TRBV7-8 combines with J gene TRBJ1-4; 9 bases map to TRBD1. Unmatched junction bases numbered 14, after V lost 5 bases and J lost 4 bases. This CDR3 has 18 residues. CDR1 SGHVS and CDR2 FQNEAQ come from the germline V gene.

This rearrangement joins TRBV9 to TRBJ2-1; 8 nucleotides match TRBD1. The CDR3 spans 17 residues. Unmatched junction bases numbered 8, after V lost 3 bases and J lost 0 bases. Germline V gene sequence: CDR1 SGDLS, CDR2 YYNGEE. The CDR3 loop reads CASSDPRTGLSYNEQFF. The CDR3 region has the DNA TGTGCCAGCAGCGATCCCCGGACAGGGCTCTCCTACAATGAGCAGTTCTTC.

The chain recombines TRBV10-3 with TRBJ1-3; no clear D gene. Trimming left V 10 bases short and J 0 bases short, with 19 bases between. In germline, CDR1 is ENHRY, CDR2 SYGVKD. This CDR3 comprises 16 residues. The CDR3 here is CATLLPDSGSGNTIYF. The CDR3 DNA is TGTGCCACCCTCCTCCCGGACTCAGGCTCTGGAAACACCATATATTTT.

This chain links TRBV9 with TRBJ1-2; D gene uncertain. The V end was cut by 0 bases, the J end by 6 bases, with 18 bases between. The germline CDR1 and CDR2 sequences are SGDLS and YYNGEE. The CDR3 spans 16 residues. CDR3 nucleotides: TGTGCCAGCAGCGTAGTCCCCCCGGGGATTTCGGATGGCTACACCTTC. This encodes CASSVVPPGISDGYTF.

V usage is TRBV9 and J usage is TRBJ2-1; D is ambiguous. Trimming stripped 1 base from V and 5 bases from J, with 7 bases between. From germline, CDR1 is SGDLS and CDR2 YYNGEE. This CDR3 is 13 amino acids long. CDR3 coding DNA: TGTGCCAGCAGCGTAAGTCAGAACAATGAGCAGTTCTTC. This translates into CASSVSQNNEQFF.

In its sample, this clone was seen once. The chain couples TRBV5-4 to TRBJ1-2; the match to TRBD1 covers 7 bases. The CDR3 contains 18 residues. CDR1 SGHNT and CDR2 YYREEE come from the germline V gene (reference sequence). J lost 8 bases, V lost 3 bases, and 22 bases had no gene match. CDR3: CASSSDRVAETPWGGYTF. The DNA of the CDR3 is TGTGCCAGCAGCTCTGACAGGGTAGCGGAAACGCCTTGGGGGGGCTACACCTTC.

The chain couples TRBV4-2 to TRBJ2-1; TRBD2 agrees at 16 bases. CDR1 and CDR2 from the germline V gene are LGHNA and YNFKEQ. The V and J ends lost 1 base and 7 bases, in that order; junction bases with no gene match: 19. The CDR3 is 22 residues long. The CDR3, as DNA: TGTGCCAGCAGCCAAGTGTTGGGCTTGGGACTAGCGGGAGGGCCGACTCCGAATGAGCAGTTCTTC. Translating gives CASSQVLGLGLAGGPTPNEQFF.

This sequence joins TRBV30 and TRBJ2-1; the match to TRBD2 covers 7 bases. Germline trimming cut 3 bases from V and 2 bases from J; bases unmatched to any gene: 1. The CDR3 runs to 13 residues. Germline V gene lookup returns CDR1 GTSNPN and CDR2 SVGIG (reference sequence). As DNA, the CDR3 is TGTGCCTGGAGGGCGGGAGCCTACAATGAGCAGTTCTTC. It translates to CAWRAGAYNEQFF.

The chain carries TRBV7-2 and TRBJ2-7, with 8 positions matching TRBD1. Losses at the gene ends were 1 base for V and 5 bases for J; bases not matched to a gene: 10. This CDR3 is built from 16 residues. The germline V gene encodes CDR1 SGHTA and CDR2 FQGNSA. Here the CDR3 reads CASSLVFDRGPHEQYF. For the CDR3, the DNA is TGTGCCAGCAGCTTAGTATTTGACAGGGGACCCCACGAGCAGTACTTC. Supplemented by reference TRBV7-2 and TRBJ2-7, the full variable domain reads GAGVSQSPSNKVTEKGKDVELRCDPISGHTALYWYRQSLGQGLEFLIYFQGNSAPDKSGLPSDRFSAERTGGSVSTLTIQRTQQEDSAVYLCASSLVFDRGPHEQYFGPGTRLTVT.

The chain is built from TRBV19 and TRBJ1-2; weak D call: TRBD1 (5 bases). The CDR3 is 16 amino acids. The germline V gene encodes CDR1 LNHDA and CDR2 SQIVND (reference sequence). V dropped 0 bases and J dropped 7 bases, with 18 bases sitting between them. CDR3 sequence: CASSIDSQGGYFGYTF. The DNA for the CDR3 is TGTGCCAGTAGTATAGATAGCCAGGGAGGATATTTTGGCTACACCTTC.